A single sample gave rise to the 9 T cell receptor beta chains below, sequenced in a study of CD8 T cells in ankylosing spondylitis. TCRdb redid the calling of the 5' RACE reads with MiXCR, one entry per CDR3 protein. The sample lists about 220,000 distinct CDR3 sequences; about 11% were seen once. The sample comprised blood, either unsorted or a sorted T cell fraction (not recorded which). The source is a male donor with ankylosing spondylitis or in good health (not recorded which).

At least ten counts were recorded for this clonotype. The chain joins TRBV19 to TRBJ2-3, with D unclear. Germline V gene lookup returns CDR1 LNHDA and CDR2 SQIVND (reference sequence). This CDR3 is 16 amino acids long. V lost 6 bases, J lost 0 bases, and 16 bases lay in between. Here the CDR3 DNA reads TGTGCCAGTAGCGGAGACGGTACACCTAGCACAGATACGCAGTATTTT. Protein: CASSGDGTPSTDTQYF.

This clonotype was picked up a small number of times. V and J are TRBV20-1 and TRBJ1-6; 7 nucleotides agree with TRBD1. Trimming took 0 bases from V and 8 from J; bases not matched to a gene: 16. CDR3 length: 18 amino acids. The germline CDR1 and CDR2 sequences are DFQATT and SNEGSKA (reference sequence). CDR3 nucleotides: TGCAGTGCTAGAGATGATCGACAGGGCCAACGAGGCGATTCACCCCTCCACTTT. The encoded protein is CSARDDRQGQRGDSPLHF.

The chain links TRBV5-1 to TRBJ2-7; tentatively, D is TRBD1 or TRBD2 (5 bases each). V lost 5 bases, J lost 5 bases, and 20 bases lay in between. This CDR3 is built from 15 residues. Germline values: CDR1 SGHRS, CDR2 YFSETQ. CDR3 in amino acids: CASREVRTSSNEQYF. CDR3 DNA: TGCGCCAGCAGGGAGGTTAGGACATCAAGTAACGAGCAGTACTTC.

The chain joins TRBV19 to TRBJ2-4; a weak D match, TRBD1 (6 bases). V lost 5 bases and J lost 0, with 17 bases in between. CDR3 size: 17 residues. Germline CDR1 reads LNHDA; CDR2 reads SQIVND (reference sequence). The CDR3 DNA reads TGTGCCAGTAGTGGTGTTCGGACAGCACTAGCCAAAAACATTCAGTACTTC. Amino acid sequence: CASSGVRTALAKNIQYF.

The V gene is TRBV4-1, the J gene TRBJ2-2; 11 bases agree with TRBD2. The germline V gene has CDR1 MGHRA and CDR2 YSYEKL. With V trimmed by 5 bases and J by 3 bases, 5 bases remained unmatched. This CDR3 is 16 amino acids long. In DNA form, the CDR3 reads TGCGCCAGCAGCAATAGCGGGGGGGCCGACACCGGGGAGCTGTTTTTT. Protein: CASSNSGGADTGELFF.

This clonotype has a count of ten or more. The chain combines TRBV6-1 with TRBJ1-4, with D possibly matching TRBD1 (6 bases). Trimming took off 8 bases at V and 8 bases at J, with 15 bases between the two ends. CDR1 and CDR2 (germline): MNHNS, SASEGT. The CDR3 length is 13 residues. The CDR3 loop is CASGTGTQEKLFF. The CDR3 DNA follows: TGTGCCAGCGGAACAGGGACGCAAGAAAAACTGTTTTTT.

The rearrangement uses TRBV3-1 and TRBJ1-4; D call uncertain. Germline CDR1 and CDR2: LGHDT and YNNKEL (reference sequence). The V end was cut by 3 bases, the J end by 6 bases, with 14 bases between. The CDR3 is 15 amino acids. CDR3 coding DNA: TGTGCCAGCAGCCATACAGTAGGGCCGGATGAAAAACTGTTTTTT. Protein: CASSHTVGPDEKLFF. The complete variable domain, with remaining parts taken from reference TRBV3-1 and TRBJ1-4, reads DTAVSQTPKYLVTQMGNDKSIKCEQNLGHDTMYWYKQDSKKFLKIMFSYNNKELIINETVPNRFSPKSPDKAHLNLHINSLELGDSAVYFCASSHTVGPDEKLFFGSGTQLSVL.

This clonotype has only a few counts. This chain connects TRBV6-5 to TRBJ2-1, with TRBD2 matching 10 bases. In germline, CDR1 is MNHEY, CDR2 SVGAGI. V lost 4 bases, J lost 5 bases, and 5 bases stayed unmatched. CDR3 length: 15 residues. CDR3 sequence (DNA): TGTGCCAGCAGTTCCTTAGCGGGGGGTAACAATGAGCAGTTCTTC. Residues: CASSSLAGGNNEQFF.

This clonotype was seen a few times. The gene calls are TRBV7-8 and TRBJ2-5; 7 bases are shared with TRBD2. V was pared by 1 base and J by 2 bases, with 7 bases of the junction left unmatched. CDR3 length: 16 residues. Germline V gene data show CDR1 as SGHVS and CDR2 as FQNEAQ. The CDR3 loop reads CASSLGSSGIQETQYF. CDR3 sequence (DNA): TGTGCCAGCAGCTTAGGCTCTAGCGGAATACAAGAGACCCAGTACTTC. Full variable domain (missing parts from reference TRBV7-8 and TRBJ2-5): GAGVSQSPRYKVAKRGQDVALRCDPISGHVSLFWYQQALGQGPEFLTYFQNEAQLDKSGLPSDRFFAERPEGSVSTLKIQRTQQEDSAVYLCASSLGSSGIQETQYFGPGTRLLVL.